This T cell receptor (beta chain) emerged from a study of blood T cell repertoires in COVID-19. About the research overall: The samples span acute and convalescent COVID-19 from the United States, Italy and Spain. Sample material is recorded as cDNA or gDNA derived from T cells, B-cell-depleted T cells, or PBMCs.

Germline CDR1 is MNHEY and CDR2 is SVGAGI. The CDR3 has 13 amino acids. Trimming stripped 8 bases from V and 2 bases from J, with 12 bases between. This clone came up once. This table comes from immunoSEQ multiplex PCR, and its TCRdb copy is limited to in-frame clones, with some not included. The sample has under 250,000 clones, more than 75% seen once; the top ten hold under 2%. The sample was peripheral blood. The TCR was taken from a woman in her sixties or seventies who had recovered from COVID-19. The rearrangement joins TRBV6-5 to TRBJ1-2; D might be TRBD1 (5 bases). CDR3 protein: CASGGGWNYGYTF. Written as DNA, the CDR3 is TGTGCCAGCGGGGGGGGTTGGAACTATGGCTACACCTTC.